This T cell receptor (beta chain) stems from a study of blood T cell repertoires in COVID-19. Study at large: Donors in the United States, Italy and Spain gave samples during acute or convalescent COVID-19. Sample material is recorded as cDNA or gDNA derived from T cells, B-cell-depleted T cells, or PBMCs.

V lost 2 bases and J lost 1, with 11 bases in between. The germline gives CDR1 SNHLY, CDR2 FYNNEI. This CDR3 spans 15 amino acids. Original processing methods: The assay estimated nucleated cells by amplifying reference gene primers. Profiling relied on immunoSEQ multiplex PCR, and the TCRdb table lists in-frame clones only, not all of them. That table gives V, J and clone size, and the DNA gave D and trimming. Here the sample spans roughly 60,000 clones, 75% to 90% being singletons. V usage is TRBV2 and J usage is TRBJ1-1, with no clear D. The sample consisted of peripheral blood. This receptor was obtained from a man at least 80 years old with acute or convalescent COVID-19. This chain's CDR3 is CASSEMGEENTEAFF. CDR3 nucleotides: TGTGCCAGCAGTGAAATGGGAGAGGAGAACACTGAAGCTTTCTTT.